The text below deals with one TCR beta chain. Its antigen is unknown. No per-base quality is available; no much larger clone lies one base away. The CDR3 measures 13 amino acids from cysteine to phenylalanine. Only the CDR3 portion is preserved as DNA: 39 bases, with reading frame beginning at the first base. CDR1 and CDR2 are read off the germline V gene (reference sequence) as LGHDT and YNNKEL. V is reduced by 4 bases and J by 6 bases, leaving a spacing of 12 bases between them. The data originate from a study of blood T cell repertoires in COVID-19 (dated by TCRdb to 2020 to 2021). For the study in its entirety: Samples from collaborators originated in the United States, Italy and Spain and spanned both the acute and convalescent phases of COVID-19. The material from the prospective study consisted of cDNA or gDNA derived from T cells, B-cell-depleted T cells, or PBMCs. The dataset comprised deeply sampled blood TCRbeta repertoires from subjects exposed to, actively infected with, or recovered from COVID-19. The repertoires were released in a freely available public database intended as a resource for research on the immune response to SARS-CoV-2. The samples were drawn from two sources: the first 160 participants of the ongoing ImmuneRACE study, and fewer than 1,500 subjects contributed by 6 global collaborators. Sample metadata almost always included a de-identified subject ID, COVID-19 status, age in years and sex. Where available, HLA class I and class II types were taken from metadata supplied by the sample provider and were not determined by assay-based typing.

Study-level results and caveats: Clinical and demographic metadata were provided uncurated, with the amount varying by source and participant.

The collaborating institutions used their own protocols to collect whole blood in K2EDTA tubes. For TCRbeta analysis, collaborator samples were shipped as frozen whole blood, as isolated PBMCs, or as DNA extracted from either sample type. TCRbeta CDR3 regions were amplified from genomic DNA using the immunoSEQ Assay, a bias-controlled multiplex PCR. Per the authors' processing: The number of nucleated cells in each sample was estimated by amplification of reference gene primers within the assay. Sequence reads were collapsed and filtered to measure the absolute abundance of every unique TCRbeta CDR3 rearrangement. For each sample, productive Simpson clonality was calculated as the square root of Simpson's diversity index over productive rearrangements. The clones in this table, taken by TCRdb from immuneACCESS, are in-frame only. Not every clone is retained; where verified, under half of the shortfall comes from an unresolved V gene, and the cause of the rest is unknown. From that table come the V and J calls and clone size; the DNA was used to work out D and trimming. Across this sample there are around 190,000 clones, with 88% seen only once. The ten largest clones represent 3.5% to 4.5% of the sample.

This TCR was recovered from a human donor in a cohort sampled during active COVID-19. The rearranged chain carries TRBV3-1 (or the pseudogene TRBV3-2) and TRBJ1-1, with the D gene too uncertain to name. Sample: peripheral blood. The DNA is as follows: TGTGCCAGCAGCCCGCGAGGGCAGCCTGAAGCTTTCTTT. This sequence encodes CASSPRGQPEAFF.